This T cell receptor (beta chain) stems from a study of OX40 agonist ivuxolimab in advanced cancers. On the study more broadly: The drug used for patients, ivuxolimab, was an agonistic anti-OX40 (CD134) antibody. People who had prior anti-PD-1, anti-PD-L1 or anti-CTLA-4 therapy could take part, and under 45% had some.

This clone is termed medium-sized. The CDR3 consists of 17 residues. The ends lost 2 bases at V and 4 bases at J; junction bases unmatched: 12. Assay: immunoSEQ multiplex PCR; the TCRdb copy retains only in-frame clones and omits some. The top ten hold 7.5% to 9.5% of the sample, which has about 15,000 clones, roughly 60% seen once. Systemic immunosuppression or a history of autoimmune disease excluded patients. Sampled blood was obtained at baseline, cycle 4 day 1, and cycle 7 day 1. This TCR was sampled from an adult with an advanced solid tumor such as melanoma, head and neck, liver or kidney cancer. Sequenced here: CD4+ or CD8+ T cells sorted from blood, sampled in a trial of the OX40 agonist ivuxolimab. This sequence joins TRBV23-1 and TRBJ2-7, with 9 bases matching TRBD1. TRBV23-1 counts as an open reading frame of uncertain function. CDR3 sequence reads: CASSQTRDRAGPYEQYF. DNA for the CDR3: TGCGCCAGCAGTCAAACTCGGGACAGGGCTGGGCCTTACGAGCAGTACTTC.